The rows below give T cell receptor beta chains drawn from one sample of a study of OX40 agonist ivuxolimab in advanced cancers. The protocol was immunoSEQ multiplex PCR, while the TCRdb copy is restricted to in-frame clones and leaves out a portion. The sample holds some 45,000 clones, 86% seen once. This specimen was CD4+ or CD8+ T cells sorted from blood, taken in a trial of the OX40 agonist ivuxolimab. These receptors came from an adult with an advanced solid tumor such as melanoma, head and neck, liver or kidney cancer. CDR3s leave out the opening cysteine and the closing phenylalanine or tryptophan. Fields, in order: J gene, V gene, CDR3 protein.

J: TRBJ1-1
V: TRBV28
CDR3: ASSLSRHTEAF

J: TRBJ2-2
V: TRBV5-8
CDR3: ASSLGQGFTGELF

J: TRBJ1-4
V: TRBV30
CDR3: AWSVLEKLF

J: TRBJ2-3
V: TRBV13
CDR3: ASSLGDTNTDTQY

J: TRBJ2-7
V: TRBV11-1
CDR3: ASSFGGRDGIWNEQY

J: TRBJ1-4
V: TRBV7-9
CDR3: ASSNGPHNEKLF

J: TRBJ1-2
V: TRBV9
CDR3: ASSGQVYGYT

J: TRBJ2-1
V: TRBV6-5
CDR3: ASSFGTAYNEQF

J: TRBJ1-4
V: TRBV27
CDR3: ASSLGGQKLF

J: TRBJ2-3
V: TRBV5-1
CDR3: ASSLAGDTQY

J: TRBJ2-2
V: TRBV19
CDR3: ASSIPDTGELF

J: TRBJ2-1
V: TRBV5-6
CDR3: ASSLGNLPGNEQF

J: TRBJ2-1
V: TRBV9
CDR3: ASSGGAGGSQLANNEQF

J: TRBJ1-2
V: TRBV6-5
CDR3: ASSYSQGAGGYT

J: TRBJ1-5
V: TRBV6-1
CDR3: ASSTTGGNQPQH

J: TRBJ2-1
V: TRBV27
CDR3: ASSSGLAGGHNEQF

J: TRBJ2-7
V: TRBV30
CDR3: AWKTGTGRDEQY

J: TRBJ1-1
V: TRBV7-9
CDR3: ASSSRPGESF

J: TRBJ2-7
V: TRBV27
CDR3: ASSFGGDYYEQY

J: TRBJ2-1
V: TRBV4-1
CDR3: ASSQVLGNEQF

J: TRBJ1-2
V: TRBV14
CDR3: ASSAHIDTNYGYT

J: TRBJ1-1
V: TRBV5-4
CDR3: ASSLGRNTEAF

J: TRBJ1-1
V: TRBV28
CDR3: ASSFLGLNTEAF

J: TRBJ2-1
V: TRBV4-1
CDR3: ASSQGVYNEQF

J: TRBJ1-1
V: TRBV27
CDR3: ASSLSLGTEAF

J: TRBJ2-5
V: TRBV6-1
CDR3: ASSESQVLQETQY

J: TRBJ1-1
V: TRBV2
CDR3: ASRAWRNTEAF

J: TRBJ1-1
V: TRBV7-9
CDR3: ASSPPGQGPEAF